These T cell receptor beta chains were read from a single sample in a study of cytomegalovirus exposure and HLA in healthy donors. TCRdb keeps only in-frame clones here, not all; method: immunoSEQ multiplex PCR. The sample records some 120,000 clones, 65% to 75% being singletons. The source material was PBMCs. These receptor sequences come from a man aged 40-55 years in good health and CMV-seropositive. Both conserved end residues are part of each CDR3. The D gene is left open where the match is weak. Where a row states a size, it is once, few, many or the class of an expanded clone; other rows omit it.

TRBV2	15	-	TRBJ1-5	TRBD1	CASSARQGFNQPQHF	TGTGCCAGCAGTGCCCGACAGGGGTTCAATCAGCCCCAGCATTTT
TRBV2	19	-	TRBJ2-6	TRBD2	CASSDEGLAGARGANVLTF	TGTGCCAGCAGTGACGAGGGACTAGCGGGGGCGAGGGGGGCCAACGTCCTGACTTTC
TRBV10-3	14	-	TRBJ2-7	TRBD1	CAIMGGQESYEQYF	TGTGCCATCATGGGGGGACAGGAATCCTACGAGCAGTACTTC
TRBV5-1	16	-	TRBJ1-3	TRBD1	CASSSGQGKGGNTIYF	TGCGCCAGCAGCTCCGGACAGGGGAAAGGTGGAAACACCATATATTTT
TRBV5-1	16	-	TRBJ2-1	-	CASSKEPVFSYNEQFF	TGCGCCAGCAGTAAGGAGCCGGTCTTTTCCTACAATGAGCAGTTCTTC
TRBV7-2	12	few	TRBJ1-2	-	CASSLGGRGYTF	TGTGCCAGCAGCTTAGGGGGGCGCGGCTACACCTTC
TRBV29-1	13	few	TRBJ1-1	-	CSVSRPLSTEAFF	TGCAGCGTGTCGCGGCCCCTGAGCACTGAAGCTTTCTTT
TRBV5-4	17	-	TRBJ2-1	TRBD1	CASSLPRQGAPNNEQFF	TGTGCCAGCAGCTTGCCAAGACAGGGGGCGCCTAACAATGAGCAGTTCTTC
TRBV5-4	15	few	TRBJ2-5	TRBD2	CASSLRSGGKETQYF	TGTGCCAGCAGCTTGAGGTCGGGAGGGAAAGAGACCCAGTACTTC
TRBV5-1	18	-	TRBJ2-3	TRBD2	CASSAGLTSVLSTDTQYF	TGCGCCAGCAGCGCGGGGTTGACTAGCGTACTGAGCACAGATACGCAGTATTTT
TRBV19	15	-	TRBJ1-1	-	CASSPLTALNTEAFF	TGTGCCAGTAGCCCGTTGACAGCGTTGAACACTGAAGCTTTCTTT
TRBV5-4	15	few	TRBJ2-1	-	CASSNTGGWGNEQFF	TGTGCCAGCAGCAATACAGGCGGTTGGGGCAATGAGCAGTTCTTC
TRBV19	17	-	TRBJ2-2	TRBD1	CASSVGQGFLNTGELFF	TGTGCCAGTAGTGTGGGACAGGGCTTCCTTAACACCGGGGAGCTGTTTTTT
TRBV30	13	-	TRBJ2-7	-	CAWSDSGSYEQYF	TGTGCCTGGAGTGATAGCGGCTCCTACGAGCAGTACTTC
TRBV28	15	-	TRBJ2-7	TRBD1	CASSLSGTGGYEQYF	TGTGCCAGCAGTTTATCTGGGACAGGGGGCTACGAGCAGTACTTC
TRBV27	14	-	TRBJ1-2	-	CASSPQGPNYGYTF	TGTGCCAGCAGCCCACAGGGTCCTAACTATGGCTACACCTTC
TRBV5-1	16	-	TRBJ1-1	TRBD1	CASSQRTGTPNTEAFF	TGCGCCAGCAGCCAACGGACAGGGACCCCGAACACTGAAGCTTTCTTT
TRBV6-5	14	-	TRBJ2-5	-	CASSYSGGAETQYF	TGTGCCAGCAGTTACTCGGGGGGTGCAGAGACCCAGTACTTC
TRBV4-2	20	-	TRBJ2-5	TRBD2	CASSQEGGLAGGPYQETQYF	TGTGCCAGCAGCCAAGAAGGGGGACTAGCGGGGGGGCCTTACCAAGAGACCCAGTACTTC
TRBV7-6	15	-	TRBJ1-2	TRBD1	CASSTGQTRGYGYTF	TGTGCCAGCAGCACGGGACAGACTCGGGGGTATGGCTACACCTTC
TRBV6-1	12	-	TRBJ2-7	-	CASSLVLDSQYF	TGTGCCAGCAGCTTGGTCCTGGACAGTCAGTACTTC
TRBV29-1	17	-	TRBJ2-3	-	CSVEGLRESTDTDTQYF	TGCAGCGTTGAAGGTTTACGGGAATCGACCGACACAGATACGCAGTATTTT
TRBV7-2	15	once	TRBJ2-3	-	CASTPGWGGRDTQYF	TGTGCCAGCACCCCCGGTTGGGGGGGCAGAGATACGCAGTATTTT
TRBV30	16	once	TRBJ2-3	TRBD2	CAWSAGLAGTVDTQYF	TGTGCCTGGAGTGCCGGACTAGCGGGTACGGTGGATACGCAGTATTTT
TRBV30	12	once	TRBJ2-4	-	CAWSTPGRRGYF	TGTGCCTGGAGCACCCCAGGGAGGAGGGGGTACTTC
TRBV28	11	-	TRBJ2-3	-	CASSRSDTQYF	TGTGCCAGCAGCCGTTCAGATACGCAGTATTTT
TRBV28	13	-	TRBJ1-1	-	CASSRSGGTEAFF	TGTGCCAGCAGCCGATCCGGGGGAACTGAAGCTTTCTTT
TRBV7-8	15	-	TRBJ2-1	TRBD2	CASSLRARTSPEQFF	TGTGCCAGCAGCTTACGAGCCAGGACTAGTCCTGAGCAGTTCTTC
TRBV4-1	16	-	TRBJ1-6	-	CASSQGFFGTNSPLHF	TGCGCCAGCAGCCAAGGGTTTTTCGGTACGAATTCACCCCTCCACTTT
TRBV4-2	14	-	TRBJ1-1	-	CASSQAPGRTEAFF	TGTGCCAGCAGCCAAGCGCCGGGGAGAACTGAAGCTTTCTTT
TRBV7-6	16	-	TRBJ2-3	-	CASSLATRESPDTQYF	TGTGCCAGCAGCTTAGCTACCCGGGAGTCCCCAGATACGCAGTATTTT
TRBV27	13	-	TRBJ2-3	-	CASSRGQLDTQYF	TGTGCCAGCAGTCGAGGCCAGCTAGATACGCAGTATTTT
TRBV7-2	15	-	TRBJ2-1	TRBD1	CASSRDRVSNNEQFF	TGTGCCAGCAGCCGGGACAGGGTATCGAACAATGAGCAGTTCTTC
TRBV19	17	-	TRBJ2-7	TRBD2	CASSPGTSGLSSYEQYF	TGTGCCAGTAGTCCGGGGACTAGCGGGCTGAGCTCCTACGAGCAGTACTTC
TRBV6-5	13	-	TRBJ2-1	-	CASSYGTGGWQFF	TGTGCCAGCAGTTACGGGACTGGAGGGTGGCAGTTCTTC